The rows below give T cell receptor beta chains drawn from one sample of a study of blood T cell repertoires in COVID-19. Assay used: immunoSEQ multiplex PCR; TCRdb lists only in-frame clones, some missing. Of over 200,000 clones listed, approximately 86% are singletons. Sequenced: peripheral blood. The receptor set was obtained from a man younger than 35 with active or convalescent COVID-19. The conserved cysteine and the conserved F or W are not part of the CDR3 here.

>TRBV2
ASSETGGASGYT
>TRBV2
ASSLQRDTQY
>TRBV27
ASRRPRGKGYEQY
>TRBV14
ASSQDWGGQF
>TRBV12-3/TRBV12-4
ASSLSGVGEQY
>TRBV14
ASSQVTGTGNEKNTEAF
>TRBV6-2/TRBV6-3
ASSYPGDLPRRDTEAF
>TRBV11-1
ASSGQTNYGYT
>TRBV24-1
ATSDPTGTGDEQY
>TRBV9
ASRGGSTDTQY
>TRBV5-1
ASSPGPRGEQF
>TRBV10-1
ASSGRRGHSYNEQF
>TRBV6-4
ASTESSGGGDEQF
>TRBV28
ASSRSGRARETQY
>TRBV19
ASSMGGLGFQF
>TRBV14
ASSKSTGYNYGYT
>TRBV7-3
ASSLTGASGRASEQF
>TRBV11-2
ASSLVGVPGNTIY
>TRBV7-2
ASSLGRRETQY
>TRBV7-2
ASSLRTSGHTGELF
>TRBV7-9
ASSSRTGEAF
>TRBV27
ASSLRTSGTGELF
>TRBV3-1/TRBV3-2
ASSQEPTDRPVPAVPFSNQPQH
>TRBV5-1
ASRTREMKETQY
>TRBV18
ASSPQGGRLETQY
>TRBV27
ASSVQGWHEQF
>TRBV28
ASSSRTGGGWLYGYT
>TRBV4-2
ASSQTGVNTGELF
>TRBV4-2
ASSQRNGGLAVQETQY
>TRBV7-2
ASSLNSGRGISGSPLH
>TRBV7-9
ASSLAGPSSYEQY
>TRBV5-1
ASSLVGGEETQY
>TRBV5-1
ASIQIGTGGASDYGYT
>TRBV7-3
ASSLTGTPTSTDTQY
>TRBV7-3
ASSIDRDEKLF
>TRBV11-2
ASSTGGTSGSPYEQY
>TRBV7-2
ASSNRGGGQY
>TRBV4-2
ASSQDWADSGANVLT
>TRBV11-2
ASSLGQGNTEAF
>TRBV4-2
ASSQVANEQF
>TRBV18
ASSEQGHPNTEAF
>TRBV5-1
ASSSSDRGRELF
>TRBV12-3/TRBV12-4
ASSFSSSTEAF
>TRBV5-6
ASSLARRLNTEAF
>TRBV29-1
SVEELVAGAYEQY
>TRBV28
ASSLSRRRDEQY
>TRBV5-4
ASSSAGPFYEQY
>TRBV6-6
ASSYSHLNTEAF
>TRBV7-8
ASSLTGVNQPQH
>TRBV10-3
AIMASYEQY
>TRBV29-1
SVVRGGYT
>TRBV7-6
ASSARSGGSYEQY
>TRBV7-8
ASSRFPGTSSISSYNEQF
>TRBV2
AVIPSGSGNYEQY